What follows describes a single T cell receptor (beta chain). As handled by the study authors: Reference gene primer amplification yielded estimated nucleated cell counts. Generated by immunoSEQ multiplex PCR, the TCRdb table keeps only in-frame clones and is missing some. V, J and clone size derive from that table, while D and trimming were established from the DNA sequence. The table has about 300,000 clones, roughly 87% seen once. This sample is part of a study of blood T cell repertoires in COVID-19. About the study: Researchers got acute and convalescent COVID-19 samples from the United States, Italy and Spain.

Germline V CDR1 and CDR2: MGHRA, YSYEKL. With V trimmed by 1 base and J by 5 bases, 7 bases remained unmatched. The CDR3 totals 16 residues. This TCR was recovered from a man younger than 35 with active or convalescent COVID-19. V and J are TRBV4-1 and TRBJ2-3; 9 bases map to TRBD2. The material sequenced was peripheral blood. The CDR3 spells CASSQALAGWGDTQYF. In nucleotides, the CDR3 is TGCGCCAGCAGCCAAGCTCTAGCGGGGTGGGGAGATACGCAGTATTTT.